Given below is one T cell receptor (beta chain) in context. Its antigen is unknown. These data originate in a study of blood T cells in healthy people across ages. Study-wide results and caveats: Roughly linear age-related decline in beta diversity appeared, significant by age around 40. Naive CD4+ cells and diversity were both higher in long-lived donors than in aged donors. The study could not conclusively compare naive and antigen-experienced cells, given its unsorted PBMCs.

Using a J-beta primer mix together with a sample-barcoded 5' primer, a second PCR was run for 7 to 11 cycles. A single record per CDR3 protein comes from TCRdb applying MiXCR to the 5' RACE reads. The table shows 1.5 million to 2 million distinct CDR3 sequences, with 28% occurring only once. This CDR3 comprises 12 residues. V shed 1 base and J shed 6 bases, with 5 bases lying between them. The V gene's germline CDR1 is SGHRS and CDR2 YFSETQ. Collection of roughly 10 milliliters of peripheral blood was performed for each donor. The receptor was derived from a young woman in good health. Sequencing was performed on blood. V usage is TRBV5-1 and J usage is TRBJ2-1; D remains ambiguous. The CDR3: CASSLPANEQFF. The CDR3, as DNA: TGCGCCAGCAGCTTGCCAGCCAATGAGCAGTTCTTC.